These 26 T cell receptor beta chains came from one sample sequenced in a study of OX40 agonist ivuxolimab in advanced cancers. The method was the immunoSEQ multiplex PCR assay. TCRdb re-hosts the immuneACCESS table, in-frame sequences only. Its copies lack some clones; in the studies checked, an unresolved V gene accounts for under half of them, and the cause for the rest is not known. This sample lists around 11,000 clones; about three quarters were detected once. The ten largest make up approximately 16% of the sample. The starting material was CD4+ or CD8+ T cells sorted from blood, obtained in a trial of the OX40 agonist ivuxolimab. These receptors were obtained from an adult with an advanced solid tumor such as melanoma, head and neck, liver or kidney cancer.

The V and J genes are TRBV11-2 and TRBJ1-5, with TRBD1 identical over 7 bases. CDR1 is SGHAT, CDR2 FQNNGV, per germline. This CDR3 contains 15 residues. Trimming took 5 bases from V and 6 from J; bases not matched to a gene: 10. The DNA for the CDR3 is TGTGCCAGCAGCACCACCGGGACAGCCCTTCAGCCCCAGCATTTT. Translated: CASSTTGTALQPQHF.

The genes are TRBV18 and TRBJ1-5; tentatively, D is TRBD1 (6 bases). Germline V gene lookup returns CDR1 KGHSH and CDR2 LQKENI. The CDR3 spans 15 residues. Trimming removed 2 bases at V and 7 bases at J, with 15 bases between. CDR3 amino acids: CASSPGAGDSQPQHF. CDR3 nucleotide sequence: TGTGCCAGCTCACCAGGGGCAGGGGATAGCCAGCCCCAGCATTTT.

The chain recombines TRBV2 with TRBJ2-7; 8 bases fit TRBD2. CDR3 length equals 16 residues. From germline, CDR1 is SNHLY and CDR2 FYNNEI. Germline trimming cut 1 base from V and 3 bases from J; bases unmatched to any gene: 8. CDR3 DNA sequence: TGTGCCAGCAGTGAAGTAGCCCTAGCGGGTAACTACGAGCAGTACTTC. It yields the protein CASSEVALAGNYEQYF.

The chain has TRBV29-1 and TRBJ2-7, with D perhaps TRBD1 (5 bases). The CDR3 runs 13 residues. In germline, CDR1 is SQVTM, CDR2 ANQGSEA. The V and J ends lost 7 bases and 0 bases respectively, with 13 bases between them. CDR3 bases: TGCAGCGCCCGGACATCGAGCTCCTACGAGCAGTACTTC. Protein product: CSARTSSSYEQYF.

The chain uses TRBV27 and TRBJ1-3; D gene unclear. Between the trimmed V and J ends, which lost 0 bases and 4 bases, there was a span of 10 bases. The CDR3 consists of 15 residues. Germline CDR1 and CDR2: MNHEY and SMNVEV (reference sequence). The CDR3: CASSLSGGNGNTIYF. CDR3 sequence (DNA): TGTGCCAGCAGTTTATCTGGCGGGAACGGAAACACCATATATTTT.

Concerning this clone: Other nucleotide sequences from this sample produce the same CDR3. The CDR3 is CASSLSGGGQFF. The CDR3 DNA reads as TGTGCCAGCAGTTTGTCCGGGGGGGGGCAGTTCTTC. The J gene is TRBJ2-1, the V gene TRBV27; 8 bases are shared with TRBD2. The CDR3 is 12 amino acids. With 3 bases clipped from V and 12 bases from J, the junction kept 4 bases outside the gene matches. Germline values: CDR1 MNHEY, CDR2 SMNVEV (reference sequence).

The J gene is TRBJ1-1, the V gene TRBV5-4, with 9 bases identical to TRBD1. Germline CDR1 and CDR2: SGHNT and YYREEE (reference sequence). Trimming removed 4 bases from V and 7 bases from J; junction bases left unmatched: 5. This CDR3 contains 13 residues. CDR3 sequence reads: CASSGQGSGEAFF. The CDR3, as DNA: TGTGCCAGCAGCGGACAGGGGTCGGGTGAAGCTTTCTTT.

V is TRBV7-9 and J is TRBJ2-5; D call uncertain. This CDR3 is built from 12 residues. V was pared by 0 bases and J by 5 bases, with 4 bases between. Germline V lookup: CDR1 SEHNR, CDR2 FQNEAQ (reference sequence). The CDR3 DNA follows: TGTGCCAGCAGCTTAGCGCGGGAGACCCAGTACTTC. Amino acids: CASSLARETQYF.

The chain is built from TRBV11-3 and TRBJ2-3; TRBD2 matches 7 bases. Looked up from germline, CDR1 is SGHNT and CDR2 is YENEEA. V dropped 5 bases and J dropped 2; count of bases not matched to a gene: 4. This CDR3 region has 14 residues. DNA for the CDR3: TGTGCCAGCAGCAACCTAGCGGCCACAGATACGCAGTATTTT. This encodes CASSNLAATDTQYF.

V usage is TRBV5-1 and J usage is TRBJ2-3; D possibly corresponds to TRBD1 (6 bases). The CDR3 is 16 residues long. The germline V gene encodes CDR1 SGHRS and CDR2 YFSETQ. V shed 0 bases and J shed 5 bases, with 16 bases lying between them. The CDR3 DNA follows: TGCGCCAGCAGCTTGGCAGGGGCTGGCTGGGGAGATACGCAGTATTTT. Translation: CASSLAGAGWGDTQYF. Full variable domain (missing parts from reference TRBV5-1 and TRBJ2-3): KAGVTQTPRYLIKTRGQQVTLSCSPISGHRSVSWYQQTPGQGLQFLFEYFSETQRNKGNFPGRFSGRQFSNSRSEMNVSTLELGDSALYLCASSLAGAGWGDTQYFGPGTRLTVL.

The chain has TRBV7-9 and TRBJ2-5; maybe TRBD1 (5 bases). There are 11 residues in the CDR3. The germline CDR1 and CDR2 sequences are SEHNR and FQNEAQ (reference sequence). Deletions cut 4 bases from V and 5 bases from J, with 5 bases between. The CDR3 DNA is TGTGCCAGCAGCTCAGGGGAGACCCAGTACTTC. It yields the protein CASSSGETQYF.

The chain uses TRBV11-3 and TRBJ2-7, with TRBD2 matching 11 bases. V trimming: 3 bases; J trimming: 5 bases; junction bases outside the gene matches: 6. The CDR3 is 15 residues long. The V gene's germline CDR1 is SGHNT and CDR2 YENEEA. CDR3 in amino acids: CASSFLAGGPNEQYF. The CDR3, as DNA: TGTGCCAGCAGCTTTTTAGCGGGAGGGCCTAACGAGCAGTACTTC.

The chain recombines TRBV7-9 with TRBJ2-3; no firm D call. V lost 5 bases, J lost 2 bases, and 8 bases lay in between. Looked up from germline, CDR1 is SEHNR and CDR2 is FQNEAQ (reference sequence). The CDR3 runs 13 residues. The CDR3 protein is CASSPQITDTQYF. DNA of the CDR3: TGTGCCAGCAGCCCCCAGATCACAGATACGCAGTATTTT.

The chain carries TRBV7-9 and TRBJ1-5; D remains ambiguous. The V and J ends lost 3 bases and 4 bases respectively, with 10 bases between them. The length of the CDR3 is 14 residues. Germline V gene sequence: CDR1 SEHNR, CDR2 FQNEAQ (reference sequence). The CDR3 DNA follows: TGTGCCAGCAGCTTGTCGGTAGGAAATCAGCCCCAGCATTTT. It encodes CASSLSVGNQPQHF. The entire variable domain, with the rest obtained from reference TRBV7-9 and TRBJ1-5, is as follows: DTGVSQNPRHKITKRGQNVTFRCDPISEHNRLYWYRQTLGQGPEFLTYFQNEAQLEKSRLLSDRFSAERPKGSFSTLEIQRTEQGDSAMYLCASSLSVGNQPQHFGDGTRLSIL.

This clone has only a few counts. This sequence joins TRBV5-1 and TRBJ2-7, with D unclear. CDR3 size: 13 residues. Germline CDR1 reads SGHRS; CDR2 reads YFSETQ. Trimming removed 0 bases from V and 3 bases from J, with 7 bases in between. In nucleotides, the CDR3 is TGCGCCAGCAGCTTGGAACCACACTACGAGCAGTACTTC. This sequence encodes CASSLEPHYEQYF.

Note on this clone: The germline gene is not matched at one end of the junction; a read error may be the cause. This chain joins TRBV7-7 and TRBJ2-5; 8 nucleotides match TRBD1. The CDR3 extends over 15 amino acids. CDR1 SSHAT and CDR2 FNYEAQ come from the germline V gene (reference sequence). CDR3 nucleotide sequence: TGTGCTAGCAGCTTAGTGCCAGGGGGCGGCGAGACCCAGTACTTC. Residues: CASSLVPGGGETQYF.

J is TRBJ2-7 and V is TRBV13; maybe TRBD1 (6 bases). V was pared by 4 bases and J by 6 bases, with 19 bases between. Germline CDR1 reads PRHDT; CDR2 reads FYEKMQ (reference sequence). The CDR3 runs 15 residues. The CDR3 DNA reads TGTGCCAGCAGCTCAAGGACAGCCGCGCAGGGCGAGCAGTACTTC. Its protein is CASSSRTAAQGEQYF.

The chain joins TRBV27 to TRBJ1-1; D possibly corresponds to TRBD1 (6 bases). Germline CDR1 and CDR2: MNHEY and SMNVEV (reference sequence). This CDR3 comprises 14 residues. V dropped 5 bases and J dropped 4 bases, with 14 bases sitting between them. The CDR3 coding sequence is TGTGCCAGCAGTCGGGGGGGAGGGGGCACTGAAGCTTTCTTT. Translating it yields CASSRGGGGTEAFF.

V and J are TRBV11-3 and TRBJ2-1; tentative D call: TRBD2 (6 bases). V lost 4 bases and J 4 bases, leaving 11 bases between the germline ends. The CDR3 is 14 amino acids. Germline-derived CDR1 and CDR2 are SGHNT and YENEEA. CDR3 nucleotide sequence: TGTGCCAGCAGCTGGAGACTAGTTTACAATGAGCAGTTCTTC. Translated, it gives CASSWRLVYNEQFF.

The gene calls are TRBV5-1 and TRBJ1-5; D gene ambiguous. The germline CDR1 and CDR2 sequences are SGHRS and YFSETQ. The germline V and J ends were trimmed by 0 bases and 2 bases, with 0 bases remaining between them. The CDR3 is made up of 12 amino acids. The CDR3 protein is CASSLGNQPQHF. The CDR3 DNA reads TGCGCCAGCAGCTTGGGCAATCAGCCCCAGCATTTT.

This clone has only one observation. The chain recombines TRBV11-1 with TRBJ2-7; D uncertain. CDR3 length equals 14 residues. Germline CDR1 SGHAT, CDR2 FQDESV (reference sequence). The ends were cut back, 5 bases at V and 7 bases at J, with 18 bases in the middle. CDR3 region: CASSAGPSHGEQYF. Written as DNA, the CDR3 is TGTGCCAGCAGCGCAGGCCCCTCTCATGGGGAGCAGTACTTC.

V gene TRBV7-9 combines with J gene TRBJ1-2; possibly TRBD1 for D (6 bases). CDR3 length equals 14 residues. Germline V gene data show CDR1 as SEHNR and CDR2 as FQNEAQ (reference sequence). Trimming pared 5 bases from V and 8 bases from J, leaving 18 bases between. Here the CDR3 reads CASSPRLWGAGYTF. CDR3 sequence (DNA): TGTGCCAGCAGCCCCCGGTTGTGGGGGGCCGGCTACACCTTC.

J is TRBJ2-3 and V is TRBV6-1, with D unresolved. V lost 1 base, J lost 8 bases, and 1 base lay in between. The CDR3 runs 10 residues. CDR1 MNHNS and CDR2 SASEGT come from the germline V gene. The CDR3 region has the DNA TGTGCCAGCAGTGAAGGTACGCAGTATTTT. This encodes CASSEGTQYF.

This sequence joins TRBV19 and TRBJ2-3, with TRBD2 matching over 9 bases. This CDR3 comprises 14 residues. Trimming cost V 5 bases and J 2 bases; bases outside gene matches: 2. Germline assignment: CDR1 LNHDA and CDR2 SQIVND (reference sequence). CDR3 sequence: CASSSSGVTDTQYF. In DNA form, the CDR3 reads TGTGCCAGTAGTTCTAGCGGGGTCACAGATACGCAGTATTTT.

This clone was counted a single time. This chain joins TRBV5-4 and TRBJ2-1; tentative D call: TRBD2 (6 bases). There are 13 residues in the CDR3. The V and J ends lost 4 bases and 9 bases respectively, with 14 bases between them. In germline, CDR1 is SGHNT, CDR2 YYREEE (reference sequence). The chain's CDR3 is CASSPGLSTEQFF. CDR3 nucleotide sequence: TGTGCCAGCAGCCCGGGACTCTCCACTGAGCAGTTCTTC. Variable domain in full (rest from reference TRBV5-4 and TRBJ2-1): ETGVTQSPTHLIKTRGQQVTLRCSSQSGHNTVSWYQQALGQGPQFIFQYYREEENGRGNFPPRFSGLQFPNYSSELNVNALELDDSALYLCASSPGLSTEQFFGPGTRLTVL.

This chain uses TRBV27 with TRBJ1-1; D is possibly TRBD1 (6 bases). Germline V lookup: CDR1 MNHEY, CDR2 SMNVEV (reference sequence). V gave up 8 bases and J gave up 5 bases, with 9 bases separating them. The CDR3 length is 11 residues. The chain's CDR3 is CASHGQTEAFF. The DNA of the CDR3 is TGTGCCAGCCATGGACAGACTGAAGCTTTCTTT.